These 9 T cell receptor beta chains share one sample of origin, sequenced in a study of regulatory T cells in long-lasting Graves disease. Through Arm-PCR of CDR3 regions and iRepertoire HTBI primers, TCR beta libraries were built. TCRdb used MiXCR to reprocess the multiplex PCR reads, holding one entry per CDR3 protein. The sample carries roughly 560,000 distinct CDR3 sequences, around 11% recorded once. The time point is: newly diagnosed GD, antithyroid drugs for less than 3 months. PBMCs were the source of the RNA used for TCR sequencing. These data also featured in a second study, about T cells in Graves' hyperthyroidism and ophthalmopathy.

The sample consisted of peripheral blood mononuclear cells (PBMCs), taken at new diagnosis, from a patient treated with antithyroid drugs. These receptors originate from a woman aged 30 to 39 with Graves disease.

The sample holds many counts of this clonotype. The chain recombines TRBV6-1 with TRBJ2-2; the D is unclear. Trimming stripped 8 bases from V and 3 bases from J, with 16 bases between. Germline lookup yields CDR1 MNHNS and CDR2 SASEGT. CDR3 length: 15 residues. The CDR3 coding sequence is TGTGCCAGCGCGTTGACACACAGTTACACCGGGGAGCTGTTTTTT. As protein: CASALTHSYTGELFF.

This clonotype came up many times. The genes are TRBV7-9 and TRBJ1-2, with D perhaps TRBD1 (6 bases). Trimming pared 6 bases from V and 2 bases from J, leaving 13 bases between. This CDR3 region has 14 residues. CDR1 is SEHNR and CDR2 is FQNEAQ in the germline V gene (reference sequence). CDR3 coding DNA: TGTGCCAGCAGGGGATCCGGACAGAACTATGGCTACACCTTC. Residues: CASRGSGQNYGYTF.

This clonotype was observed many times. The chain carries TRBV18 and TRBJ1-4; D is perhaps TRBD1 (5 bases). Trimming removed 6 bases at V and 3 bases at J, with 23 bases between. This CDR3 is 18 amino acids long. Germline CDR1 is KGHSH and CDR2 is LQKENI. DNA for the CDR3: TGTGCCAGCTCCAGGAGAGGGGTCCCAAGCTCGCCTAATGAAAAACTGTTTTTT. Translation gives CASSRRGVPSSPNEKLFF.

To note about this clonotype: A much larger clone lies one base from this, so it may be a read error. The rearrangement links TRBV5-1 to TRBJ1-4; no reliable D call. This CDR3 region has 16 residues. Germline CDR1 and CDR2: SGHRS and YFSETQ. CDR3 protein: CASSLDPGTTNGKLFF. CDR3 DNA sequence: TGCGCCAGCAGCTTGGATCCGGGAACAACTAATGGAAAACTGTTTTTT.

In its sample, this clonotype was seen many times. V gene TRBV24-1 combines with J gene TRBJ1-1; the D is unclear. The V end was cut by 9 bases, the J end by 3 bases, with 10 bases between. Germline V gene data show CDR1 as KGHDR and CDR2 as SFDVKD. CDR3 size: 12 residues. The CDR3 nucleotides read TGTGCCACCCACGACGGCCACACTGAAGCTTTCTTT. Its translation: CATHDGHTEAFF.

In this sample, this clonotype turned up many times. This chain joins TRBV10-3 and TRBJ2-7; 7 nucleotides line up with TRBD1. Germline trimming cut 11 bases from V and 3 bases from J; bases unmatched to any gene: 7. There are 12 residues in the CDR3. CDR1 ENHRY and CDR2 SYGVKD come from the germline V gene. The CDR3 region is CAAGTADYEQYF. The CDR3 bases are TGTGCCGCCGGGACAGCAGACTACGAGCAGTACTTC.

This clonotype came up many times. The chain recombines TRBV27 with TRBJ1-1; D gene uncertain. The CDR3 has 14 amino acids. The germline V gene has CDR1 MNHEY and CDR2 SMNVEV (reference sequence). Trimming took off 4 bases at V and 1 base at J, with 10 bases between the two ends. This CDR3 is CASSYDGRNTEAFF. The DNA for the CDR3 is TGTGCCAGCAGTTATGATGGTAGGAACACTGAAGCTTTCTTT.

Concerning this clonotype: A much larger clone is a single base away; this may be a read error. This CDR3 fails to terminate in the conserved phenylalanine or tryptophan, so it likely reflects a read error. V is TRBV11-2 and J is TRBJ2-1; 9 positions agree with TRBD2. The germline V gene has CDR1 SGHAT and CDR2 FQNNGV. With 1 base clipped from V and 8 bases from J, the junction kept 9 bases outside the gene matches. This CDR3 spans 16 amino acids. CDR3 protein: CASSLGGRAGFDEQFL. DNA for the CDR3: TGTGCCAGCAGCTTAGGCGGGAGGGCCGGGTTCGATGAGCAGTTCTTA.

There are many counts of this clonotype. The chain links TRBV3-1 to TRBJ1-6; TRBD1 aligns across 7 bases. CDR1 is LGHDT and CDR2 is YNNKEL in the germline V gene (reference sequence). CDR3 length: 14 amino acids. J was trimmed by 10 bases and V by 4 bases; bases with no gene match: 7. CDR3 in amino acids: CASSPYRGSSPLHF. In nucleotides, the CDR3 is TGTGCCAGCAGCCCGTACAGGGGAAGCTCACCCCTCCACTTT.